A selection of T cell receptor beta chains follows, all from one sample in a study of immune characterization of retroperitoneal liposarcoma. TCRdb analysed the PCR reads with MiXCR anew, one entry per CDR3 protein. The sample includes approximately 9,500 distinct CDR3 sequences, less than 35% of them seen just once. The sequenced material came from tumor tissue. These receptors all stem from a male donor with retroperitoneal liposarcoma. Each CDR3 is given with its conserved first and last residue. Not every row has a clone size; where given, it reads once, few, many or a size class.

size,V,CDR3
-,TRBV6-1,CASSGRLAGLQETQYF
many,TRBV7-2,CASSKRGREATGNEQYF
many,TRBV7-2,CASSKRAGALYNEQFF
many,TRBV6-1,CASSSTSGATYEQYF
few,TRBV25-1,CASSDGGDRQSSYEQYF
-,TRBV6-5,CASSYGRGTGQETQYF
few,TRBV24-1,CATSPARGQLSHNEQFF
many,TRBV7-2,CASSSPGTGSGEQFF
-,TRBV27,CASSTRGPPREQFF
medium-sized,TRBV7-2,CASSPLALVQLETQYF
medium-sized,TRBV11-3,CASSLIGLAGGNEQFF
-,TRBV6-1,CASSELSTFSNQPQHF
-,TRBV6-1,CASRLAGGINEQFF
many,TRBV6-1,CASSPITPGELFF
many,TRBV6-6,CASSYETGGGGYTF
-,TRBV5-6,CASSLLAGGPWETQFF
few,TRBV25-1,CASSLDRVSHTQYF
-,TRBV6-1,CASSEWGQGNSNQPQHF
few,TRBV10-1,CASPPFRGRGRNEQFF
-,TRBV6-4,CASRLDSVLTNEQFF
-,TRBV6-1,CASNLLRASRGNEQFF
medium-sized,TRBV27,CASRTGATNEQFF
-,TRBV6-1,CASPPGLAKNIQYF
-,TRBV27,CASSFAGYEQYF
medium-sized,TRBV12-3/TRBV12-4,CASSLVVSGGAYNEQYF
medium-sized,TRBV6-6,CASSYDSVGATDTQYF
many,TRBV11-1,CASSLASGRAREQYF
many,TRBV11-1,CASSFGTALLLRQFF
few,TRBV6-1,CASSEIGVWRNTGELFF
medium-sized,TRBV12-3/TRBV12-4,CASSPGRGVSYEQYF
-,TRBV11-1,CASSRRGNTDTQYF
-,TRBV6-9,CASHPWSDSNQPQHF
-,TRBV6-1,CASSEPAGGYNEQYF
-,TRBV12-3/TRBV12-4,CASSPGSGPDNEQYF
many,TRBV6-1,CASSGQGAGELFF
medium-sized,TRBV27,CASSFESSYNEQFF
many,TRBV7-8,CASSSSRGEQYF
-,TRBV27,CASSSAGPWLTDTQYF
many,TRBV7-8,CASSLTSTYEQFF
many,TRBV6-1,CASRDVGRKGNIQYF
many,TRBV6-1,CASSESGGVNEQYF
few,TRBV6-1,CASSYGTGFLTEAFF
medium-sized,TRBV6-1,CASRVTSGSGYEQFF
medium-sized,TRBV7-3,CASSPNRHGQGREQYF
many,TRBV12-3/TRBV12-4,CASSTSTDTQYF
few,TRBV6-1,CASSPSPFPDGAEAFF